The clone carrying this T cell receptor (beta chain) appeared many times. This entry belongs to a study of T cells in Graves' hyperthyroidism and ophthalmopathy. This CDR3 has 14 amino acids. The V gene lost 5 bases and the J gene lost 5 bases, with 15 bases spanning the gap. Germline V gene sequence: CDR1 PRHDT, CDR2 FYEKMQ (reference sequence). It was uncontrolled infection, other autoimmune disease, pregnancy or lactation that excluded patients. From more than 9 ml of fresh peripheral blood, PBMCs were isolated. RNA transcripts yielded amplified TCR beta CDR3 regions. The primer set for the first-round RT-PCR of the TCR CDR3 was HTBI. MiXCR, run by TCRdb on the multiplex PCR reads, gives a single entry per CDR3 protein. The sample has 250,000 to 350,000 distinct CDR3 sequences; approximately 15% are singletons.

This TCR was recovered from a woman aged 60-75 years with Graves' ophthalmopathy. The rearrangement links TRBV13 to TRBJ1-1; D may be TRBD1 (5 bases). The material sequenced was blood. The CDR3 region is CASSPPQGGTEAFF. The CDR3 DNA is TGTGCCAGCAGCCCCCCCCAGGGCGGGACTGAAGCTTTCTTT.